This T cell receptor beta chain was recovered during a study of shared clonotypes between healthy human individuals. Clones were sequenced by immunoSEQ multiplex PCR, and TCRdb holds only the in-frame ones, with some missing. The data show about 710,000 clones, approximately 77% seen once. Study conclusions and caveats: Blood alone was sampled, and tissue repertoires likely differ.

This clone appeared many times. No antigen is known for it. Trimming cost V 5 bases and J 3 bases, with 17 bases left between them. Germline V gives CDR1 MGHRA, CDR2 YSYEKL. The CDR3 loop spans 16 amino acids. This TCR came from a woman in her twenties or thirties in good health. Sequenced: memory CD4+ T cells sorted from blood. The subset here: CD45RA-negative fraction. This chain joins TRBV4-1 and TRBJ1-5; a weak D match, TRBD1 (5 bases). CDR3 DNA: TGCGCCAGCAGCAAAAGACGGGGCGCCGACAATCAGCCCCAGCATTTT. Translating it yields CASSKRRGADNQPQHF.